Described below is a single TCR beta chain sequence and its context. It has no known antigen specificity. No much larger clone is present one base from it, and per-base qualities are unavailable. Sequencer: Illumina HiSeq 1500. The public reads were run again by TCRdb, first through fastp at Q25 and then through MiXCR, and only productive beta chains were kept. One record per CDR3 amino acid sequence lists the most common genes and DNA. The sample has a few hundred thousand distinct CDR3 sequences on record, 26% of them singletons. The ten largest account for approximately 13% of the sample. The data are from a study of T cell repertoires in cytomegalovirus infection (dated by TCRdb to 2018 to 2020). Broadly, across the study: Donor HLA type was relevant to the analysis, because carriage of CMV infection together with the matching HLA type was indicated by public TCR beta signatures. Paper-wide results and their limitations: The ex vivo response was dominated by HLA-C-restricted CMV-specific TCR beta clonotypes, and the single most frequent clonotype in two of eight donors was supplied by these HLA-C-restricted clonotypes. Cumulative frequency of public TCR beta family members discriminated carriers of CMV infection plus the relevant HLA type in this cohort and an independent 352-donor cohort.

Reading the germline V gene (reference sequence) gives CDR1 LNHDA and CDR2 SQIVND. V loses 10 bases of germline sequence and J loses 7 bases, and the interval between the two ends is 19 bases. The CDR3 starts with the cysteine, ends with the phenylalanine, and has 13 residues. CDR3 DNA is the only sequence kept; it has 39 bases, read in frame from the first base. The clonotype comes from a human donor in good health (CMV status not recorded). Some clones in this sample may be carry-over from other donors' samples. Sequencing was done on a sample of PBMCs. The chain is assembled from TRBV19 and TRBJ1-2; the D gene is perhaps TRBD1, on 6 matching bases. The CDR3 protein: CATSSRGNGGYTF. The DNA sequence is as follows: TGTGCCACCTCTTCAAGGGGGAATGGTGGCTACACCTTC.